This T cell receptor beta chain is from a study of blood T cell repertoires in COVID-19 (TCRdb year 2020). Study-wide context: Samples from collaborators originated in the United States, Italy and Spain and spanned both the acute and convalescent phases of COVID-19. Where HLA class I and class II types were available, the types were taken from metadata supplied by the sample provider, not from assay-based typing. The sample metadata nearly always contained a de-identified subject ID, COVID-19 status, age in years and sex. The samples were drawn from the first 160 participants of the ongoing ImmuneRACE study and from 1,254 subjects provided by 6 global collaborators. Deeply sampled blood TCRbeta repertoires from subjects exposed to, actively infected with, or recovered from COVID-19 were included in the dataset. The prospective study material was composed of cDNA or gDNA derived from T cells, B-cell-depleted T cells, or PBMCs. The repertoires were released in a freely available public database intended as a resource for research on the immune response to SARS-CoV-2. The paper as a whole reports these results and caveats: Clinical and demographic metadata were provided uncurated, with the amount varying by source and participant.

The immunoSEQ Assay, a bias-controlled multiplex PCR, was used to amplify TCRbeta CDR3 regions from genomic DNA. The authors' pipeline ran thus. The number of nucleated cells in each sample was estimated by amplification of reference gene primers within the assay. To quantify the absolute abundance of each unique TCRbeta CDR3 rearrangement, sequence reads were collapsed and filtered. For each sample, productive Simpson clonality was calculated as the square root of Simpson's diversity index across productive rearrangements. The table comes from immuneACCESS by way of TCRdb, which keeps in-frame sequences with V and J called. Part of the clones is missing from these tables; in studies checked, under half for an unresolved V gene and the rest for unknown reasons. The V and J calls and clone size are taken from that table; D and trimming were inferred from the DNA. Recorded for this sample are roughly 150,000 clones; 80% to 90% of them occurred a single time. The biggest ten clones account for under 6.5% of the sample.

At one collaborating source in Seattle, patients were enrolled during active infection and were followed longitudinally through the course of disease. Each collaborating institution followed its own protocols to collect whole blood in K2EDTA tubes. For TCRbeta analysis, collaborators shipped samples in one of three forms: frozen whole blood, isolated PBMCs, or DNA extracted from either of those sample types. This clone appeared once. Its antigen is not yet known. The record has no base qualities; no much larger clone is one base away. The sequence was obtained from a woman in her 50s with COVID-19, enrolled during active disease. Sequencing was carried out using peripheral blood.

CDR3 region: CASSVGQADIEKLFF. The sequenced DNA is TGTGCCAGCAGTGTGGGGCAGGCAGATATTGAAAAACTGTTTTTT. The chain uses TRBV2 and TRBJ1-4; TRBD1 is a weak D gene call, 5 bases matching. CDR1 and CDR2, looked up from the germline V gene, are SNHLY and FYNNEI. The CDR3, from cysteine to phenylalanine, totals 15 residues. The only DNA kept is the CDR3, 45 bases in frame from the first base. Between the V and J ends, shortened by 4 bases and 7 bases respectively, the junction contains 16 bases.